These 15 T cell receptor beta chains came from one sample sequenced in a study of T cell changes during pregnancy in multiple sclerosis. Measured with immunoSEQ multiplex PCR; TCRdb has only the in-frame clones, and not every one. The sample contains around 30,000 clones, roughly 91% of which appear only once. Here the sequenced sample was CD4+ T cells from peripheral blood mononuclear cells, taken after pregnancy. These receptor sequences come from a female donor with multiple sclerosis, enrolled in a pregnancy study.

As DNA, the CDR3 is TGTGCCAGCAGCGAGATCGCCCACAGCTCTGGGGCCAACGTCCTGACTTTC. This gives the protein CASSEIAHSSGANVLTF. V usage is TRBV5-5 and J usage is TRBJ2-6, with D uncertain. V lost 4 bases, J lost 0 bases, and 14 bases lay in between. This CDR3 comprises 17 residues. Germline loops: CDR1 SGHKS, CDR2 YYEKEE (reference sequence).

This chain links TRBV6-5 with TRBJ1-1, with D hard to call. This CDR3 spans 15 amino acids. Germline-derived CDR1 and CDR2 are MNHEY and SVGAGI. The germline V and J ends were trimmed by 0 bases and 3 bases, with 11 bases remaining between them. CDR3 nucleotide sequence: TGTGCCAGCAGTTACTCGACGTACGCGGACACTGAAGCTTTCTTT. It codes for CASSYSTYADTEAFF.

V gene TRBV7-9 combines with J gene TRBJ2-5, with 9 bases identical to TRBD2. The CDR3 length is 15 residues. Germline loops: CDR1 SEHNR, CDR2 FQNEAQ (reference sequence). V gave up 4 bases and J gave up 5 bases; unmatched junction bases: 8. The CDR3 DNA reads as TGTGCCAGCAGCTCGTTAGCGGGAGTTTGGGAGACCCAGTACTTC. Translation: CASSSLAGVWETQYF.

The chain has TRBV20-1 and TRBJ1-2; tentative D call: TRBD1 (6 bases). There are 11 residues in the CDR3. Deletions cut 6 bases from V and 7 bases from J, with 12 bases between. Germline V gene sequence: CDR1 DFQATT, CDR2 SNEGSKA (reference sequence). The CDR3 loop reads CSAGGGAGYTF. The DNA for the CDR3 is TGCAGTGCGGGCGGGGGGGCTGGCTACACCTTC.

The chain is built from TRBV29-1 and TRBJ2-3; maybe TRBD2 (7 bases). In germline, CDR1 is SQVTM, CDR2 ANQGSEA. The CDR3 extends over 14 amino acids. Trimming took off 7 bases at V and 4 bases at J, with 18 bases between the two ends. This CDR3 reads CSAGSGKGADTQYF. The CDR3 nucleotides read TGCAGCGCAGGAAGCGGGAAGGGGGCAGATACGCAGTATTTT.

The chain carries TRBV10-3 and TRBJ1-1, with a weak D call TRBD1 (6 bases). V was trimmed by 6 bases and J by 6 bases, leaving 20 bases between them. Germline V gene data show CDR1 as ENHRY and CDR2 as SYGVKD. The CDR3 contains 15 residues. The DNA for the CDR3 is TGTGCCATCAGGGACGGGCTACCACAGGGCTCTGAAGCTTTCTTT. Translating gives CAIRDGLPQGSEAFF.

V usage is TRBV18 and J usage is TRBJ1-3, with D possibly matching TRBD1 (6 bases). The germline gives CDR1 KGHSH, CDR2 LQKENI. CDR3 length: 17 amino acids. The ends were cut back, 5 bases at V and 0 bases at J, with 17 bases in the middle. The DNA for the CDR3 is TGTGCCAGCTCATTAAACAGGGACCCTAGCTCTGGAAACACCATATATTTT. Translation: CASSLNRDPSSGNTIYF. The variable domain in full, completed from reference TRBV18 and TRBJ1-3, reads NAGVMQNPRHLVRRRGQEARLRCSPMKGHSHVYWYRQLPEEGLKFMVYLQKENIIDESGMPKERFSAEFPKEGPSILRIQQVVRGDSAAYFCASSLNRDPSSGNTIYFGEGSWLTVV.

The chain carries TRBV6-6 and TRBJ1-6; D is perhaps TRBD1 (5 bases). Germline loops: CDR1 MNHNY, CDR2 SVGAGI (reference sequence). CDR3 length equals 13 residues. The V and J ends lost 6 bases and 7 bases respectively, with 10 bases between them. The CDR3 reads CASREGENSPLHF. The CDR3 nucleotides are TGTGCCAGCAGAGAAGGGGAAAATTCACCCCTCCACTTT.

The chain couples TRBV19 to TRBJ2-7; maybe TRBD2 (6 bases). Germline CDR1 is LNHDA and CDR2 is SQIVND (reference sequence). The CDR3 runs to 13 residues. V gave up 7 bases and J gave up 5 bases, with 15 bases separating them. The CDR3 nucleotides read TGTGCCAGTAAGGGACTGCTTTTGGACGAGCAGTACTTC. This codes for CASKGLLLDEQYF. Filled out from reference TRBV19 and TRBJ2-7, the complete variable domain reads DGGITQSPKYLFRKEGQNVTLSCEQNLNHDAMYWYRQDPGQGLRLIYYSQIVNDFQKGDIAEGYSVSREKKESFPLTVTSAQKNPTAFYLCASKGLLLDEQYFGPGTRLTVT.

The gene calls are TRBV6-1 and TRBJ1-5, with no clear D. The ends were cut back, 7 bases at V and 1 base at J, with 14 bases in the middle. From germline, CDR1 is MNHNS and CDR2 SASEGT. The CDR3 consists of 15 residues. The CDR3 protein is CASKLSGESNQPQHF. In DNA form, the CDR3 reads TGTGCCAGCAAGCTTTCTGGGGAGAGCAATCAGCCCCAGCATTTT.

The chain is built from TRBV18 and TRBJ1-4; D unresolved. Deletions cut 1 base from V and 8 bases from J, with 14 bases between. Germline assignment: CDR1 KGHSH and CDR2 LQKENI. The CDR3 has 15 amino acids. The CDR3 DNA sequence: TGTGCCAGCTCACCACGGGCCGAAACGGGGGAAAAACTGTTTTTT. It translates to CASSPRAETGEKLFF.

The chain uses TRBV19 and TRBJ2-3; 11 nucleotides match TRBD2. J lost 1 base, V lost 4 bases, and 4 bases had no gene match. CDR3 length equals 16 residues. From germline, CDR1 is LNHDA and CDR2 SQIVND (reference sequence). CDR3 in DNA: TGTGCCAGTAGTACACTAGCGGGAGCCGGCACAGATACGCAGTATTTT. It codes for CASSTLAGAGTDTQYF.

The J gene is TRBJ1-5, the V gene TRBV19, with a tentative D call TRBD1 (5 bases). V was cut by 6 bases and J by 3 bases, with 12 bases left in between. Germline-derived CDR1 and CDR2 are LNHDA and SQIVND (reference sequence). This CDR3 is 14 amino acids long. Here the CDR3 reads CASSETASNQPQHF. CDR3 nucleotides: TGTGCCAGTAGCGAGACAGCATCCAATCAGCCCCAGCATTTT.

Only one count was recorded for this clone. The rearrangement links TRBV6-5 to TRBJ1-4; 10 nucleotides agree with TRBD1. V shed 5 bases and J 5 bases; nucleotides not matched to a gene: 5. Germline values: CDR1 MNHEY, CDR2 SVGAGI. The CDR3 covers 15 residues. As DNA, the CDR3 is TGTGCCAGCAGTGCCTGGACAGGGGGAAATGAAAAACTGTTTTTT. As protein: CASSAWTGGNEKLFF.

The genes are TRBV9 and TRBJ1-3; D gene ambiguous. V was trimmed by 2 bases and J by 2 bases, leaving 8 bases between them. Germline values: CDR1 SGDLS, CDR2 YYNGEE. This CDR3 has 14 amino acids. CDR3 protein: CASSVSRAGNTIYF. The CDR3 region has the DNA TGTGCCAGCAGCGTTAGCAGAGCTGGAAACACCATATATTTT. Supplemented by reference TRBV9 and TRBJ1-3, the full variable domain reads DSGVTQTPKHLITATGQRVTLRCSPRSGDLSVYWYQQSLDQGLQFLIQYYNGEERAKGNILERFSAQQFPDLHSELNLSSLELGDSALYFCASSVSRAGNTIYFGEGSWLTVV.